This TCR beta chain appears in the sequencing data of a study of identical twins. From germline, CDR1 is SGDLS and CDR2 YYNGEE. V lost 2 bases and J lost 4; bases outside the gene matches: 5. CDR3 length equals 15 residues. To note about this clonotype: Its antigen is as yet unknown.

TCRdb re-analysed the 5' RACE reads in MiXCR, keeping a single row per CDR3 protein. This table holds approximately 600,000 distinct CDR3 sequences, more than 9% found once. General study points: Conclusions came from cross-sectional statistical analysis, not from following the same donors.

Healthy Caucasian donors formed the entire cohort. The data were also submitted as part of a second study, on yellow fever vaccine responses in identical twins. That source reports: Twins reportedly had a vaccine T cell response that seemed partly convergent, partly personalized.

The sample consisted of PBMCs. The TCR comes from a woman between 18 and 29 years old in good health. The V gene is TRBV9, the J gene TRBJ2-5, with 10 bases fitting TRBD1. The CDR3 bases are TGTGCCAGCAGCGTGGGGACAGGGGAGCGAGAGACCCAGTACTTC. This translates into CASSVGTGERETQYF. Combining the CDR3 with reference TRBV9 and TRBJ2-5 gives the whole variable domain DSGVTQTPKHLITATGQRVTLRCSPRSGDLSVYWYQQSLDQGLQFLIQYYNGEERAKGNILERFSAQQFPDLHSELNLSSLELGDSALYFCASSVGTGERETQYFGPGTRLLVL.